These T cell receptor beta chains were read from a single sample in a study of early T cells in non-severe SARS-CoV-2 infection. TCRdb reprocessed the 5' RACE reads via MiXCR and lists one record per CDR3 protein. The data hold 80,000 or so distinct CDR3 sequences, with over 12% observed a single time. Sequenced material: whole blood. These receptors were collected from an adult who was a healthcare worker with PCR-confirmed SARS-CoV-2 infection or an uninfected control (not recorded which). Each CDR3 is given without its conserved first and last residue. The D gene is left open where the match is weak.

d_gene | v_gene | len | CDR3aa
NA | TRBV20-1 | 12 | SARGAPSGDTQY
TRBD2 | TRBV3-1 | 14 | ASSLSGRGGGETQY
NA | TRBV25-1 | 13 | ASNLGGPLSDTQY
NA | TRBV10-2 | 11 | ASSDGVALEQY
NA | TRBV6-4 | 16 | ASSDSIGTEATNEKLF
TRBD2 | TRBV5-1 | 10 | ASGLAGAEQY
NA | TRBV6-1 | 14 | ASSDSPSPSNQPQH
TRBD1 | TRBV4-1 | 14 | ASSQPHRGHNEKLF
NA | TRBV3-1 | 12 | ASSPNRLTYEQY
TRBD2 | TRBV6-5 | 13 | ASSFSSGMGNEQF
NA | TRBV2 | 10 | ATVVSTDTQY
NA | TRBV24-1 | 10 | ATSDSPGELF
TRBD2 | TRBV7-9 | 16 | ASSRGTSGIGAQETQY
NA | TRBV5-6 | 12 | ASSGDRSSYEQY